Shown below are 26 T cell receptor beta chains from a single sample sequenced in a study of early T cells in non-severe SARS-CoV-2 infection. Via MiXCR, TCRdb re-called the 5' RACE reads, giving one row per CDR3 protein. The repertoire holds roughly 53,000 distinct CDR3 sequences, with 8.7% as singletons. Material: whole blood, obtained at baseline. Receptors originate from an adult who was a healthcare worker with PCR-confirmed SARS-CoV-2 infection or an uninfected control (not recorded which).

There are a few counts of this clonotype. The CDR3 loop is CASSSTGALAKNIQYF. The CDR3, as DNA: TGTGCCAGCAGCTCGACGGGGGCCTTAGCCAAAAACATTCAGTACTTC. The V and J genes are TRBV7-9 and TRBJ2-4; D may match TRBD1 or TRBD2 (6 bases each). V gave up 4 bases and J gave up 0 bases, with 13 bases separating them. This CDR3 comprises 16 residues. Looked up from germline, CDR1 is SEHNR and CDR2 is FQNEAQ (reference sequence).

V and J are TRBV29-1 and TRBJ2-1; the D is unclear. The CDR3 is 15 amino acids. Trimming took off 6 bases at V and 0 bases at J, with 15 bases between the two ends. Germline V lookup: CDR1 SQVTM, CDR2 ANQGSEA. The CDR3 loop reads CSVPGPSSSYNEQFF. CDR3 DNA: TGCAGCGTGCCCGGGCCGTCGAGCTCCTACAATGAGCAGTTCTTC.

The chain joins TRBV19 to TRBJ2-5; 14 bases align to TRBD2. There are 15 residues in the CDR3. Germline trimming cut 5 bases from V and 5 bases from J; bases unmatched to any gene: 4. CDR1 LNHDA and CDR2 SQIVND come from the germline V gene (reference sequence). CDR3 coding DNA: TGTGCCAGTAGTGCGGGACTAGCGGGGGCGGAGACCCAGTACTTC. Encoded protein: CASSAGLAGAETQYF.

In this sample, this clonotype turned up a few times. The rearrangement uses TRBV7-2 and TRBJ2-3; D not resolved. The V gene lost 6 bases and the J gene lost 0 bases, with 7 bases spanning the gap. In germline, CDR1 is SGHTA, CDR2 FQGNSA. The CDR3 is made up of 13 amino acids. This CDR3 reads CASRLPSTDTQYF. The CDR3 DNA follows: TGTGCCAGCAGACTACCTAGCACAGATACGCAGTATTTT.

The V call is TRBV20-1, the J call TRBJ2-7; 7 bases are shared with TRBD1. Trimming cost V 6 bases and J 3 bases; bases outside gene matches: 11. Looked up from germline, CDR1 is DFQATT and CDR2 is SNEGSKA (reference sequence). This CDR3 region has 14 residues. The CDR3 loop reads CSAKQGGPSYEQYF. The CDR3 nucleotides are TGCAGTGCAAAACAAGGGGGCCCCAGCTACGAGCAGTACTTC.

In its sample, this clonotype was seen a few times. CDR3 region: CASSQGPTGEDEQYF. The CDR3 region has the DNA TGTGCCAGCAGCCAGGGGCCTACAGGGGAAGACGAGCAGTACTTC. The chain is built from TRBV14 and TRBJ2-7, with 7 positions matching TRBD1. CDR1 is SGHDN and CDR2 is FVKESK in the germline V gene. The CDR3 length is 15 residues. V was clipped by 3 bases and J by 5 bases; unmatched bases: 10.

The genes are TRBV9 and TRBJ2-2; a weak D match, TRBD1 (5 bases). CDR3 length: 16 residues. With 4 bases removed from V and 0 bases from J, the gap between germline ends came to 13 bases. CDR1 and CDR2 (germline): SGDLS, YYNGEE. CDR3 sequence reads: CASSSRTSPNTGELFF. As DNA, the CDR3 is TGTGCCAGCAGCTCGCGGACAAGCCCGAACACCGGGGAGCTGTTTTTT. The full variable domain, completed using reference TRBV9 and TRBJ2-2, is DSGVTQTPKHLITATGQRVTLRCSPRSGDLSVYWYQQSLDQGLQFLIQYYNGEERAKGNILERFSAQQFPDLHSELNLSSLELGDSALYFCASSSRTSPNTGELFFGEGSRLTVL.

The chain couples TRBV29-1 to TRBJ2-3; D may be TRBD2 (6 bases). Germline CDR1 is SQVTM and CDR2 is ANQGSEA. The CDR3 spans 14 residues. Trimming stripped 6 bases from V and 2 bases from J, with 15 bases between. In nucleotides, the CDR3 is TGCAGCGTCCTGATAGCGGTAAACACAGATACGCAGTATTTT. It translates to CSVLIAVNTDTQYF.

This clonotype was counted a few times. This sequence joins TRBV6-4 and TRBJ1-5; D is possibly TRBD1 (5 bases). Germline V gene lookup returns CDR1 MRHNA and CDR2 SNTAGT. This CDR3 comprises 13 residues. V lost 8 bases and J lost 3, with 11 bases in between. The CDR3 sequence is CASQTGDNQPQHF. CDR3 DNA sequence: TGTGCCAGCCAGACGGGGGACAATCAGCCCCAGCATTTT.

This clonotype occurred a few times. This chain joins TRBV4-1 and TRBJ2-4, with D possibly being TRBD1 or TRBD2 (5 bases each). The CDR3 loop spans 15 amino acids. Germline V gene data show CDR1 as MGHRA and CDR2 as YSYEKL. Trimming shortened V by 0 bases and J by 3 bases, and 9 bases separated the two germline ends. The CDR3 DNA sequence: TGCGCCAGCAGCCAAGATGGGGGAATCAAAAACATTCAGTACTTC. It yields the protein CASSQDGGIKNIQYF.

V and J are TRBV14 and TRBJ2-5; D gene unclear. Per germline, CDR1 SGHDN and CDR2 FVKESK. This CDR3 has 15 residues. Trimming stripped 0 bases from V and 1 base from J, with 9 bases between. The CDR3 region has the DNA TGTGCCAGCAGCCAAGAGTCAGGACCCCAAGAGACCCAGTACTTC. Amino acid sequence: CASSQESGPQETQYF.

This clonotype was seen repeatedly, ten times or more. This CDR3 is CASSHPGTAANEQFF. The CDR3 DNA sequence: TGTGCCAGCAGCCACCCCGGGACCGCAGCCAATGAGCAGTTCTTC. The chain uses TRBV4-2 and TRBJ2-1, with D perhaps TRBD1 or TRBD2 (5 bases each). The germline V gene encodes CDR1 LGHNA and CDR2 YNFKEQ. Trimming shortened V by 3 bases and J by 6 bases, and 15 bases separated the two germline ends. The CDR3 runs 15 residues.

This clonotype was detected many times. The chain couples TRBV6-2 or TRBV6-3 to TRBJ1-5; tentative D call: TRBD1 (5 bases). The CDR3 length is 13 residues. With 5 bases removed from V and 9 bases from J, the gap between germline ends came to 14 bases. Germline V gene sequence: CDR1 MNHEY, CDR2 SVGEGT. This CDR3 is CASSPRQFGPQHF. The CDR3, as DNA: TGTGCCAGCAGTCCCCGACAGTTTGGGCCCCAGCATTTT.

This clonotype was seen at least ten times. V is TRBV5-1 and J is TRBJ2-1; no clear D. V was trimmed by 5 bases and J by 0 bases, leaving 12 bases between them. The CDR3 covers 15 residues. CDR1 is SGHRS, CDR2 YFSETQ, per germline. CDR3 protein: CASRSPEGSYNEQFF. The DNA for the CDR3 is TGCGCCAGCAGAAGCCCGGAAGGCTCCTACAATGAGCAGTTCTTC.

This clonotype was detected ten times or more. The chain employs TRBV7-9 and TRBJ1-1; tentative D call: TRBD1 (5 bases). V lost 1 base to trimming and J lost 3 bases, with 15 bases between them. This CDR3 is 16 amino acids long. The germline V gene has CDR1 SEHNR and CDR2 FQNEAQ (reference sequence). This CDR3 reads CASSLEVSGPDTEAFF. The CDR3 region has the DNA TGTGCCAGCAGCTTAGAGGTGTCAGGGCCAGACACTGAAGCTTTCTTT.

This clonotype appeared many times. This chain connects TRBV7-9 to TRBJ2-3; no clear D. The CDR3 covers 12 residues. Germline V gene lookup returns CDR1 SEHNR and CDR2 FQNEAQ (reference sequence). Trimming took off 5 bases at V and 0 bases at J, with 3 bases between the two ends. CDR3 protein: CASSPSTDTQYF. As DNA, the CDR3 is TGTGCCAGCAGCCCGAGCACAGATACGCAGTATTTT.

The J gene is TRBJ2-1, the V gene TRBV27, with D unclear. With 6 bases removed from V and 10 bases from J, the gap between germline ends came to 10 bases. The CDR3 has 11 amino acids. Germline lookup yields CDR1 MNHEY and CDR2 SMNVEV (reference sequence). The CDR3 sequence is CASRIVGEQFF. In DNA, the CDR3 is TGTGCCAGCAGAATCGTCGGGGAGCAGTTCTTC.

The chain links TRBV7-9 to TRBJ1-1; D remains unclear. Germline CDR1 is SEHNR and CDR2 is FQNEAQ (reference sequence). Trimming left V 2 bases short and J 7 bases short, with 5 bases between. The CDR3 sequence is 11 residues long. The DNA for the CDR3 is TGTGCCAGCAGCTTATACAGTGAAGCTTTCTTT. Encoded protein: CASSLYSEAFF.

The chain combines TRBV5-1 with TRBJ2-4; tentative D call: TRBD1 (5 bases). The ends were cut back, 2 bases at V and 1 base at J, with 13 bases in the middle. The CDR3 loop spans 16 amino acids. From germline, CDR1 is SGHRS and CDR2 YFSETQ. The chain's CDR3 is CASSFSRAEAKNIQYF. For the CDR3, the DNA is TGCGCCAGCAGCTTCAGCAGGGCAGAGGCCAAAAACATTCAGTACTTC.

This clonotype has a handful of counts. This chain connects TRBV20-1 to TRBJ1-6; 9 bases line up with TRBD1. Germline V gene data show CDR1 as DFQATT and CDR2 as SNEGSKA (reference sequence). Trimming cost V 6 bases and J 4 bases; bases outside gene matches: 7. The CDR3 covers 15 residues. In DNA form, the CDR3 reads TGCAGTGCACCTAGGACAGGGGATTATAATTCACCCCTCCACTTT. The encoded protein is CSAPRTGDYNSPLHF.

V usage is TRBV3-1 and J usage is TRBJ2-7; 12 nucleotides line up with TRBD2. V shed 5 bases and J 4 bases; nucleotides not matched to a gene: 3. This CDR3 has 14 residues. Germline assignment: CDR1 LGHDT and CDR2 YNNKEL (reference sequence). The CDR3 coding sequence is TGTGCCAGCAGCTCCACTAGCGGGAGGTACGAGCAGTACTTC. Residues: CASSSTSGRYEQYF.

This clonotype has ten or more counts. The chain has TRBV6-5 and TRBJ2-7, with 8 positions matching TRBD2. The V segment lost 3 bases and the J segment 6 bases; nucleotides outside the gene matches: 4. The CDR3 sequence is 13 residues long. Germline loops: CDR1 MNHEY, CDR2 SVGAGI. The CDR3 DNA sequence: TGTGCCAGCAGTTATAGCGGGGAGGTCGAGCAGTACTTC. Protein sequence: CASSYSGEVEQYF.

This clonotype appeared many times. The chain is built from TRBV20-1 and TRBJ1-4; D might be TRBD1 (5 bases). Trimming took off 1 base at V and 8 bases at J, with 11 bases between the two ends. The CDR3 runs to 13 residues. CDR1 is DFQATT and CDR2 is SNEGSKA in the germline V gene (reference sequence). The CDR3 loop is CSARGAGWEKLFF. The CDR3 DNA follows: TGCAGTGCTAGAGGGGCAGGGTGGGAAAAACTGTTTTTT.

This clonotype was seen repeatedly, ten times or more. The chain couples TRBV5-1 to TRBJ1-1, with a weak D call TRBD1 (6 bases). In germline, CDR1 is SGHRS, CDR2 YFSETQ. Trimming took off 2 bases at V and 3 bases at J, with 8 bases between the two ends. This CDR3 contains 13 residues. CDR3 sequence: CASSLGGDTEAFF. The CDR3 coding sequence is TGCGCCAGCAGCTTAGGGGGAGACACTGAAGCTTTCTTT.

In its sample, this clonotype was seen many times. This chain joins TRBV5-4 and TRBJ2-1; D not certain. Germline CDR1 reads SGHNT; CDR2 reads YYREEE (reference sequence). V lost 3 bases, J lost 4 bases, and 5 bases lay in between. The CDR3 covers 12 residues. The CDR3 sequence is CASSSGYNEQFF. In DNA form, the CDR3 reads TGTGCCAGCAGCTCCGGTTACAATGAGCAGTTCTTC.

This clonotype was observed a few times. As DNA, the CDR3 is TGTGCCAGCAGCCCTGAACTAGCTCGAGAGCAGTACTTC. Protein product: CASSPELAREQYF. The rearrangement links TRBV4-2 to TRBJ2-7; a possible D gene is TRBD2 (6 bases). This CDR3 is 13 amino acids long. V was clipped by 4 bases and J by 7 bases, with 14 bases between them. Germline loops: CDR1 LGHNA, CDR2 YNFKEQ.